The rows below give T cell receptor beta chains drawn from one sample of a study of cytomegalovirus exposure and HLA in healthy donors. Libraries were prepared by immunoSEQ multiplex PCR; TCRdb keeps only in-frame clonotypes and omits some of them. Of 150,000 to 200,000 clones listed, more than 70% are singletons. The sequenced material came from PBMCs. All receptors derive from a man under 40 in good health and CMV-seropositive. The CDR3 runs from the conserved cysteine through the conserved F or W. The order of the fields is CDR3 length, J gene, V gene, CDR3 protein.

15 TRBJ1-4 TRBV7-9 CASSLEGHRNEKLFF
15 TRBJ2-1 TRBV6-4 CASSEESGSNNEQFF
13 TRBJ1-5 TRBV28 CASRDGINQPQHF
14 TRBJ1-5 TRBV18 CASSPADRDQPQHF
17 TRBJ1-3 TRBV4-3 CASSQALRSPPGNTIYF
15 TRBJ1-1 TRBV2 CASSDQGLVNTEAFF
14 TRBJ2-1 TRBV4-2 CASSPRPGDNEQFF
15 TRBJ1-2 TRBV27 CASSLQGQGPYGYTF
16 TRBJ2-7 TRBV18 CASSSLGQGTSYEQYF
16 TRBJ1-1 TRBV7-8 CASSPTGSAPNTEAFF
16 TRBJ2-2 TRBV9 CASSVGLAGATGELFF
15 TRBJ2-1 TRBV5-8 CASSQRPGAYNEQFF
14 TRBJ2-1 TRBV30 CAWRRGRTYNEQFF
15 TRBJ2-1 TRBV25-1 CASREDGGSYNEQFF
16 TRBJ1-2 TRBV29-1 CSVGRDRGPANYGYTF
17 TRBJ1-2 TRBV28 CASSTVQGRRSRDGYTF
13 TRBJ2-1 TRBV2 CASILTSGEEQFF
15 TRBJ2-7 TRBV7-2 CASSSRDRGGLEQYF
11 TRBJ2-1 TRBV5-1 CASSSSNEQFF
14 TRBJ2-7 TRBV27 CASSFTSGTYEQYF
14 TRBJ2-1 TRBV11-3 CASSSGLAHNEQFF
15 TRBJ1-4 TRBV7-8 CASSSTRGRSEKLFF
14 TRBJ1-5 TRBV19 CASSKRGGNQPQHF
14 TRBJ1-5 TRBV6-6 CASTPGGINQPQHF
16 TRBJ2-3 TRBV9 CASSASSGSITDTQYF
17 TRBJ1-2 TRBV28 CASRRDRGGGRSYGYTF
16 TRBJ2-3 TRBV28 CASSPSLAVSRDTQYF
14 TRBJ1-2 TRBV5-1 CASSLLDRVEGYTF
14 TRBJ1-3 TRBV30 CACYRHPSGNTIYF
13 TRBJ1-1 TRBV2 CASSDTGRTEAFF
15 TRBJ1-5 TRBV30 CAWSPRPGSNQPQHF
17 TRBJ2-7 TRBV29-1 CSVAGGLPNLDAYEQYF
17 TRBJ2-1 TRBV7-2 CASSSFPGTSVNNEQFF
15 TRBJ1-2 TRBV7-3 CASSPTGQRGIGYTF
14 TRBJ2-3 TRBV19 CASSIRLAGDTQYF
16 TRBJ2-3 TRBV7-8 CASSLQGGALTDTQYF
15 TRBJ2-7 TRBV28 CASISSRRASYEQYF
15 TRBJ2-6 TRBV4-3 CASGYRGSGANVLTF
15 TRBJ1-6 TRBV7-8 CASSLGGGDGSPLHF
15 TRBJ1-4 TRBV27 CASSSLGGTNEKLFF
11 TRBJ2-7 TRBV25-1 CASSSRYEQYF
14 TRBJ1-1 TRBV14 CASSKTGKNTEAFF
15 TRBJ2-7 TRBV6-5 CASSRTGGQAYEQYF
18 TRBJ1-5 TRBV4-1 CASSQDLLGRGSNQPQHF
14 TRBJ1-5 TRBV7-7 CAKRRGRPNQPQHF
16 TRBJ2-5 TRBV27 CASSSETSGGRETQYF